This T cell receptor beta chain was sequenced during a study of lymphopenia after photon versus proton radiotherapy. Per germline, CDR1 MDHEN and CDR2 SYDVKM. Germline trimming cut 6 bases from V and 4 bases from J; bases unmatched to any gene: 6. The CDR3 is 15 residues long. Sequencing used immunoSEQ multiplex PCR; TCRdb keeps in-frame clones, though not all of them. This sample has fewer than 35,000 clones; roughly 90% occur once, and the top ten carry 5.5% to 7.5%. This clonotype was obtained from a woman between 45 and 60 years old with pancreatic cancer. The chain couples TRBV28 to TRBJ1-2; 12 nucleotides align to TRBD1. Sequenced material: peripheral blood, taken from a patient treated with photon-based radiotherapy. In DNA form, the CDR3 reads TGTGCCAGCAGGCTAGGGACAGGGGGCGTCTATGGCTACACCTTC. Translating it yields CASRLGTGGVYGYTF.